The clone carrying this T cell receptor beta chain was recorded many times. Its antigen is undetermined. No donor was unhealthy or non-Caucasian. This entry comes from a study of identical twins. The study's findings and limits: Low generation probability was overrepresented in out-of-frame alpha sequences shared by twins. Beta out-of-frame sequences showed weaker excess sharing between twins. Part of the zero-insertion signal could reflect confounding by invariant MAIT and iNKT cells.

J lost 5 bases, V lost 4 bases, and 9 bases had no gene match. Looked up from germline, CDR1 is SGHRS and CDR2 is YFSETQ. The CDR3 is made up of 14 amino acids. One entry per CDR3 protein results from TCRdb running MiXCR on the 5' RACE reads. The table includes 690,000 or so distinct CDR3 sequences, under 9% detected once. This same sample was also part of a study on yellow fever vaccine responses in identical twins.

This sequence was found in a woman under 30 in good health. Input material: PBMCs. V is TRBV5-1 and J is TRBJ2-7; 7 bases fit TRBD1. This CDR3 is CASSPTGFGHEQYF. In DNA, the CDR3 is TGCGCCAGCAGCCCGACAGGGTTTGGGCACGAGCAGTACTTC.